What follows describes a single TCR beta chain. What it binds is unknown. TCRB transcripts that were expressed got sequenced, as all of the isolated RNA had been reverse transcribed. The data were produced by immunoSEQ multiplex PCR, yet TCRdb's version contains in-frame clones alone and is incomplete. The data hold 350,000 or so clones, with less than 20% observed a single time. By way of CD45RO/CCR7/CD25/CD127/CD95/CD27, the CD4+ regulatory, stem cell-like memory, central memory and naive cells were sorted. This sample stems from a study of beta chain features in type 1 diabetes. Study results and limitations: Relative to healthy donors, patients appeared to have naive, central memory and Treg TCRB repertoires that were more similar.

The CDR3 covers 15 residues. V shed 5 bases and J 2 bases; nucleotides not matched to a gene: 5. The germline V gene encodes CDR1 SGHTA and CDR2 FQGNSA. Material: naive CD4+ T cells from blood. The gene calls are TRBV7-2 and TRBJ2-7; 11 bases fit TRBD1. The source is a woman under 30 in good health. Here the CDR3 reads CASSEPGQGAYEQYF. The CDR3 nucleotides are TGTGCCAGCAGCGAACCGGGACAGGGGGCCTACGAGCAGTACTTC.